This TCR beta chain was identified in a study of T cell responses to AZD1222 COVID-19 vaccine. Study results and limitations: In a largely white British group with more females than males, clonal diversity was possibly underestimated. The study found Spike-specific TCR breadth and depth rose after two AZD1222 doses. In the spike-specific TCR repertoire, nearly half reportedly target unmutated variant regions. Baseline serology detected seropositivity in only a handful of AZD1222 recipients.

Sequencing was performed with immunoSEQ multiplex PCR; in TCRdb, only in-frame clones are kept and a portion is missing. The data hold some 150,000 clones, with under 95% observed a single time. With respect to this clone: Its antigen is as yet unknown. Other DNA variants within this sample encode the same CDR3.

The receptor's source is an adult in good health. This material consisted of peripheral blood, taken on day 0 of AZD1222 vaccination.

The chain's CDR3 is CATSRGPNTGELFF. CDR3 nucleotide sequence: TGTGCCACCAGCAGGGGGCCCAACACCGGGGAGCTGTTTTTT. The chain uses TRBV15 and TRBJ2-2, with D perhaps TRBD1 (5 bases). The CDR3 is 14 residues long. Germline assignment: CDR1 LNHNV and CDR2 YYDKDF (reference sequence). Trimming left V 3 bases short and J 2 bases short, with 7 bases between.